These T cell receptor beta chains were read from a single sample in a study of T cell changes during pregnancy in multiple sclerosis. TCRdb's table, derived via immunoSEQ multiplex PCR, lists solely in-frame clones and lacks some. Altogether over 70,000 clones are present, around nine tenths being singletons, with the ten largest covering approximately 1.6%. Material: peripheral blood, obtained in the first trimester of pregnancy. The receptors shown here come from a female donor in good health, enrolled as a control in a pregnancy study. CDR3s include the opening cysteine and the closing phenylalanine or tryptophan. Each record gives: V gene, J gene, D gene, clone size, CDR3 protein, CDR3 DNA. The D gene is left open where the match is weak. A clone size is listed for some rows: how often the clone was seen (once, few, many), or a class if it is expanded.

TRBV4-1,TRBJ2-2,TRBD2,NA,CASSQGLAGTGELFF,TGCGCCAGCAGCCAAGGACTAGCGGGCACCGGGGAGCTGTTTTTT
TRBV7-2,TRBJ2-3,NA,NA,CASSDPGGWDTQYF,TGTGCCAGCAGCGATCCGGGGGGCTGGGATACGCAGTATTTT
TRBV9,TRBJ2-1,TRBD2,NA,CASSVWAAGTYNEQFF,TGTGCCAGCAGCGTATGGGCAGCGGGGACCTACAATGAGCAGTTCTTC
TRBV11-3,TRBJ2-7,NA,NA,CASTPTGSHEQYF,TGTGCCAGCACCCCGACCGGGAGCCACGAGCAGTACTTC
TRBV19,TRBJ2-7,TRBD2,NA,CASSIGYLPSGYSYEQYF,TGTGCCAGTAGTATAGGCTACCTCCCTAGCGGGTACTCCTACGAGCAGTACTTC
TRBV28,TRBJ2-7,TRBD1,once,CASSLEDRGNEQYF,TGTGCCAGCAGTTTGGAGGACAGGGGAAACGAGCAGTACTTC
TRBV28,TRBJ2-7,TRBD2,NA,CASSFGTTGSYEQYF,TGTGCCAGCAGTTTCGGGACTACCGGCTCCTACGAGCAGTACTTC
TRBV7-8,TRBJ2-1,TRBD2,NA,CASSLALAGVNEQFF,TGTGCCAGCAGCTTAGCTCTAGCGGGAGTTAATGAGCAGTTCTTC
TRBV6-1,TRBJ2-2,TRBD1,NA,CASSRQGDNGELFF,TGTGCCAGCAGTAGACAGGGGGATAACGGGGAGCTGTTTTTT
TRBV13,TRBJ2-1,NA,once,CASSLEVAGNEQFF,TGTGCCAGCAGCTTAGAAGTTGCCGGCAATGAGCAGTTCTTC
TRBV4-1,TRBJ1-6,NA,NA,CASSLDTSPGRDSPLHF,TGCGCCAGCAGCCTAGACACTTCACCCGGGCGGGATTCACCCCTCCACTTT
TRBV7-2,TRBJ1-2,NA,NA,CASSPMRGKGGYTF,TGTGCCAGCAGCCCTATGCGGGGGAAGGGTGGCTACACCTTC
TRBV5-1,TRBJ2-1,TRBD2,once,CASSLRVGGPGEQFF,TGCGCCAGCAGCTTGCGGGTGGGAGGGCCCGGTGAGCAGTTCTTC
TRBV19,TRBJ2-6,TRBD1,few,CASSLAGTGLSGANVLTF,TGTGCCAGTAGTCTCGCGGGGACAGGCCTCTCTGGGGCCAACGTCCTGACTTTC
TRBV11-2,TRBJ2-7,TRBD1,NA,CASSWDRGSSYEQYF,TGTGCCAGCAGCTGGGACAGGGGGAGCTCCTACGAGCAGTACTTC
TRBV6-5,TRBJ1-5,NA,few,CASSALAYSNQPQHF,TGTGCCAGCAGTGCCCTAGCATATAGCAATCAGCCCCAGCATTTT
TRBV5-1,TRBJ2-1,NA,NA,CASRGFGGVGQFF,TGCGCCAGCAGAGGTTTCGGGGGAGTTGGGCAGTTCTTC
TRBV30,TRBJ2-7,TRBD1,NA,CAWGQESYEQYF,TGTGCCTGGGGACAGGAGTCCTACGAGCAGTACTTC
TRBV5-6,TRBJ2-7,TRBD2,NA,CASSSLFVAGGSSYEQYF,TGTGCCAGCAGCTCCCTCTTCGTAGCGGGAGGATCCTCCTACGAGCAGTACTTC
TRBV27,TRBJ1-1,NA,NA,CASSLSISTANTEAFF,TGTGCCAGCAGTTTATCGATCAGTACAGCGAACACTGAAGCTTTCTTT
TRBV19,TRBJ1-1,NA,NA,CASSQGFAAFF,TGTGCCAGTAGTCAGGGTTTTGCAGCTTTCTTT
TRBV6-5,TRBJ2-7,NA,NA,CASSMDREGAYEQYF,TGTGCCAGCAGTATGGACAGGGAGGGCGCGTACGAGCAGTACTTC
TRBV2,TRBJ2-1,TRBD2,NA,CASKSGTSYEQFF,TGTGCCAGCAAAAGCGGGACTAGTTATGAGCAGTTCTTC
TRBV5-1,TRBJ2-3,TRBD1,NA,CASSHGTAVFADTQYF,TGCGCCAGCAGCCACGGGACAGCGGTGTTCGCAGATACGCAGTATTTT
TRBV2,TRBJ1-5,NA,NA,CASRGEGPQHF,TGTGCCAGCAGGGGAGAGGGACCCCAGCATTTT
TRBV25-1,TRBJ1-5,NA,NA,CASQLTGSNQPQHF,TGTGCCAGCCAGCTTACAGGGTCCAATCAGCCCCAGCATTTT
TRBV5-1,TRBJ2-1,NA,NA,CASSLSGGGEQFF,TGCGCCAGCAGCTTGTCGGGGGGCGGTGAGCAGTTCTTC
TRBV11-3,TRBJ2-7,NA,NA,CASSLYSGYEQYF,TGTGCCAGCAGCTTGTACTCCGGGTACGAGCAGTACTTC
TRBV25-1,TRBJ2-5,NA,NA,CASDGTDQETQYF,TGTGCCAGCGATGGGACTGACCAAGAGACCCAGTACTTC
TRBV29-1,TRBJ2-5,NA,NA,CSVEARGRYF,TGCAGCGTTGAAGCCCGGGGGAGGTACTTC
TRBV7-2,TRBJ2-5,NA,NA,CASSSADYRRKETQYF,TGTGCCAGCAGCTCCGCGGACTATAGGAGGAAAGAGACCCAGTACTTC
TRBV27,TRBJ2-5,NA,once,CASSPSAGSFVETQYF,TGTGCCAGCAGTCCCTCAGCGGGTAGCTTTGTTGAGACCCAGTACTTC
TRBV6-4,TRBJ2-7,NA,NA,CASSEGAGLGYEQYF,TGTGCCAGCAGTGAGGGAGCCGGATTGGGGTACGAGCAGTACTTC
TRBV29-1,TRBJ1-1,NA,NA,CSVERGYGDTEAFF,TGCAGCGTTGAGAGAGGGTATGGGGACACTGAAGCTTTCTTT
TRBV5-1,TRBJ2-1,TRBD1,NA,CASSPGTGPYNEQFF,TGCGCCAGCAGCCCAGGGACAGGGCCCTACAATGAGCAGTTCTTC
TRBV11-1,TRBJ2-1,TRBD2,NA,CASSRRRLAGGYNEQFF,TGTGCCAGCAGCCGCCGAAGACTAGCGGGGGGCTACAATGAGCAGTTCTTC
TRBV19,TRBJ2-2,NA,NA,CASSINRAGELFF,TGTGCCAGTAGTATAAATCGGGCCGGGGAGCTGTTTTTT
TRBV27,TRBJ1-3,NA,NA,CASSLIGGAGGNTIYF,TGTGCCAGCAGTCTAATCGGGGGGGCCGGGGGAAACACCATATATTTT
TRBV28,TRBJ2-1,NA,NA,CASSLDSYNEQFF,TGTGCCAGCAGCCTTGACAGCTACAATGAGCAGTTCTTC
TRBV2,TRBJ2-7,TRBD1,NA,CASIWTGGSYEQYF,TGTGCCAGCATCTGGACAGGGGGGAGTTACGAGCAGTACTTC
TRBV15,TRBJ1-4,NA,NA,CATSRSTPGSEKLFF,TGTGCCACCAGCAGATCGACCCCGGGGAGCGAAAAACTGTTTTTT
TRBV5-1,TRBJ2-7,NA,NA,CASSPRVGGVSSVEQYF,TGCGCCAGCAGCCCCCGTGTCGGGGGAGTATCGTCGGTCGAGCAGTACTTC
TRBV7-9,TRBJ1-3,NA,NA,CASSLDQLSGNTIYF,TGTGCCAGCAGTCTCGATCAACTCTCTGGAAACACCATATATTTT
TRBV11-2,TRBJ2-1,TRBD2,NA,CASSRGTSGYNEQFF,TGTGCCAGCAGCCGCGGGACTAGCGGGTACAATGAGCAGTTCTTC
TRBV6-5,TRBJ2-2,NA,once,CASSYSRGTGELFF,TGTGCCAGCAGTTACTCGAGGGGGACCGGGGAGCTGTTTTTT
TRBV2,TRBJ1-2,TRBD1,few,CASRDRVRLDGYTF,TGTGCCAGCAGGGACAGGGTCCGGTTGGATGGCTACACCTTC
TRBV4-2,TRBJ2-7,TRBD2,NA,CASSLWGGYEQYF,TGTGCCAGCAGCCTTTGGGGGGGCTACGAGCAGTACTTC
TRBV9,TRBJ2-1,NA,NA,CASSVGPSPQIKQFF,TGTGCCAGCAGCGTAGGTCCTAGCCCGCAAATCAAGCAGTTCTTC
TRBV5-6,TRBJ2-2,NA,NA,CASSQERRISTGELFF,TGTGCCAGCAGCCAGGAGCGGCGGATTAGCACCGGGGAGCTGTTTTTT
TRBV4-2,TRBJ2-1,TRBD1,NA,CASSQDQGQGSYNEQFF,TGTGCCAGCAGCCAAGATCAGGGACAGGGATCCTACAATGAGCAGTTCTTC
TRBV15,TRBJ1-1,TRBD1,NA,CATSRAGGTEAFF,TGTGCCACCAGCAGAGCAGGGGGCACTGAAGCTTTCTTT
TRBV10-3,TRBJ2-1,TRBD2,NA,CAISESSSGRFSNEQFF,TGTGCCATCAGTGAGTCATCTAGCGGGAGGTTCAGTAATGAGCAGTTCTTC
TRBV5-1,TRBJ2-5,TRBD2,NA,CASSLAGGVETQYF,TGCGCCAGCAGCTTGGCGGGAGGAGTGGAGACCCAGTACTTC
TRBV2,TRBJ1-2,TRBD1,NA,CASLARVGGNYGYTF,TGTGCCAGCCTCGCCAGGGTAGGGGGCAACTATGGCTACACCTTC
TRBV5-6,TRBJ2-6,TRBD1,NA,CASSPDRVLSGANVLTF,TGTGCCAGCAGTCCAGACAGGGTACTCTCTGGGGCCAACGTCCTGACTTTC
TRBV27,TRBJ1-4,NA,NA,CASSLSRRNPATNEKLFF,TGTGCCAGCAGTTTATCCCGGCGGAATCCCGCAACTAATGAAAAACTGTTTTTT